The T cell receptor (beta chain) described here comes from a study of shared clonotypes between healthy human individuals. Between the trimmed V and J ends, which lost 4 bases and 4 bases, there was a span of 10 bases. The CDR3 consists of 14 residues. CDR1 is WSHSY, CDR2 SAAADI, per germline. The method was immunoSEQ multiplex PCR; TCRdb's version includes in-frame clones alone and lacks a portion of them. The sample lists around 1,900,000 clones; 80% to 95% were seen once. Naive CD8 cells comprised CD45RO-negative, CCR7-positively selected cells, excluding terminally differentiated effector memory CD45RA+ cells.

Sample: naive CD8+ T cells from PBMCs. This clonotype originated in a man aged 18-30 years in good health. Some clones in this sample may be carry-over from other donors' samples. This chain links TRBV10-2 with TRBJ2-2; D gene ambiguous. CDR3 residues: CASSGEGPTGELFF. CDR3 sequence (DNA): TGCGCCAGCAGTGGAGAAGGACCCACCGGGGAGCTGTTTTTT.